Described below is a single TCR beta chain sequence and its context. Its antigen is currently unknown. The data are from a study of PD-1 blockade in classical Hodgkin lymphoma. Study-wide points: TCR diversity in CD4+, not CD8+, cells rose significantly by C4D1. TCR diversity at baseline was reported to be reduced in newly diagnosed patients relative to healthy donors. The repertoire differences lack a defined cause, possibly disease activity or prior therapy. Patients starting nivolumab less than 1 year after ASCT had lower diversity and were excluded from later analyses.

Each patient relapsed following autologous stem cell transplantation, and prior brentuximab vedotin exposure differed. The germline V gene encodes CDR1 MNHEY and CDR2 SVGAGI. This CDR3 has 9 amino acids. V lost 8 bases, J lost 17 bases, and 12 bases lay in between. Method: immunoSEQ multiplex PCR; TCRdb's copy keeps in-frame clones and lacks some. Seen here are some 7,100 clones, over 60% observed once, and the top ten hold about three fifths. The sequenced sample was peripheral blood mononuclear cells (PBMCs), obtained at baseline. The chain combines TRBV6-5 with TRBJ1-4, with TRBD1 as a possible D gene (5 bases). This sequence was found in a human donor with classical Hodgkin lymphoma. The CDR3, as DNA: TGTGCCAGCGGTGGCAGGGTTTTTTTT. It yields the protein CASGGRVFF.